The TCR beta chain described here comes from a study of T-cell memory formation after mild COVID-19. Background on the study: There were largely donor-specific TCR clusters. Overall study findings and caveats: What remained unconfirmed was the SARS-CoV-2 specificity of second-wave clones peaking on day 37. Among clones contracting day 15 to 85, CD4/CD8 was balanced, whereas later expanders leaned CD4+.

This clonotype was counted a few times. Its target is unknown. The CDR3 is 14 residues long. Trimming took off 6 bases at V and 0 bases at J, with 8 bases between the two ends. The 5'RACE method, run with constant-segment primers, produced TCR alpha and TCR beta cDNA libraries (carrying sample barcodes and UMIs). TCRdb reprocessed the 5' RACE reads via MiXCR and lists one record per CDR3 protein. The repertoire consists of about 500,000 distinct CDR3 sequences, with approximately 20% occurring once and the leading ten covering around an eighth. The genes are TRBV12-3 or TRBV12-4 and TRBJ1-4; no clear D gene. Input material: PBMCs or a T cell subset sorted from them (not recorded which). This receptor was identified in an adult woman who had mild COVID-19 (a few samples of this study predate the infection). Cell type and time point are not known. CDR3 bases: TGTGCCAGCAGCCCGGTTCCAACTAATGAAAAACTGTTTTTT. Protein sequence: CASSPVPTNEKLFF.